The present T cell receptor beta chain was sequenced within a study of blood T cell repertoires in COVID-19. Looking at the study overall: Sources were T cells, B-cell-depleted T cells, or PBMCs; the material itself was cDNA or gDNA.

V gave up 4 bases and J gave up 4 bases, with 17 bases separating them. This CDR3 has 15 residues. Germline lookup yields CDR1 MGHRA and CDR2 YSYEKL. Recruits, aged roughly 18 to 95 years, lived in around 24 US areas. The study counted Cohort 3 donors as recovered given two negative PCRs, clearance, or symptom resolution. Original handling: By means of reference gene primer amplification, nucleated cell counts were estimated. Generated by immunoSEQ multiplex PCR, the TCRdb table keeps only in-frame clones and is missing some. V and J calls and clone size are as listed in that table; D and trimming were resolved from the DNA. The sample holds almost 250,000 clones, 80% to 90% seen once.

The origin of this receptor is a young woman who had recovered from COVID-19. The gene calls are TRBV4-1 and TRBJ2-7; the D gene is possibly TRBD2 (6 bases). The sequencing input was PBMCs or T cells enriched from blood (not recorded which). The CDR3: CASSLRDSPRYEQYF. The CDR3 DNA is TGCGCCAGCAGCCTCCGGGACTCACCCCGATACGAGCAGTACTTC.